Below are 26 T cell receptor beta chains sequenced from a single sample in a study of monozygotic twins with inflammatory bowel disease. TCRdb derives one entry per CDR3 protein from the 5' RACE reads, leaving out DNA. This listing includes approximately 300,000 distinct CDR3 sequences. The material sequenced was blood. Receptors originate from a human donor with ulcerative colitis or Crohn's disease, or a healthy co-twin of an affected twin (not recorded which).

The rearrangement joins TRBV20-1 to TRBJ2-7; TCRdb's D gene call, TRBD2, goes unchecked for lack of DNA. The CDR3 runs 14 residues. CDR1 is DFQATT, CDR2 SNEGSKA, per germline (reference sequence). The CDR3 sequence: CSASPGTSPAEQYF.

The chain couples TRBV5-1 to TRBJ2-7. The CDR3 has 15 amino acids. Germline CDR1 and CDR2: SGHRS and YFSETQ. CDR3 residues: CASSPSPGRSYEQYF.

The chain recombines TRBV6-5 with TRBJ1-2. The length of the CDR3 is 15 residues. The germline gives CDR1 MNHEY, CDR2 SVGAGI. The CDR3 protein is CASSYTMGPINGYTF.

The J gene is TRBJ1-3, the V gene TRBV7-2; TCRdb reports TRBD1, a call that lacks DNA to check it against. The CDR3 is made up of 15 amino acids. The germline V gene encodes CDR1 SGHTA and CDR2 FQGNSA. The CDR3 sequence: CASSLVGGSGNTIYF.

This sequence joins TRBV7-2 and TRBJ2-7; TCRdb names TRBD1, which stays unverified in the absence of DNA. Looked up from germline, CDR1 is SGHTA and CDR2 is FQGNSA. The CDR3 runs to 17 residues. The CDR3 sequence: CASSSRTGTGSSYEQYF.

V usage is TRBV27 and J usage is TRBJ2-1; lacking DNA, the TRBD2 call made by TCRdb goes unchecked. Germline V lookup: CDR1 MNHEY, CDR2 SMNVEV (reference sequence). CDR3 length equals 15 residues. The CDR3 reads CASSLRTSGSNEQFF.

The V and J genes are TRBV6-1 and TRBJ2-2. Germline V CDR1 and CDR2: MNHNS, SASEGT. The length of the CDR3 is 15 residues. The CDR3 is CASKSGIWSPGELFF.

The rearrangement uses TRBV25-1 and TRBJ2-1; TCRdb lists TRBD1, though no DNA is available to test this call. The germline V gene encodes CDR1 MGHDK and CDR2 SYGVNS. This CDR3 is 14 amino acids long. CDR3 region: CASSEWGGINEQFF.

The CDR3 sequence is CSASHRDRYSVYNSPLHF. V usage is TRBV20-1 and J usage is TRBJ1-6; no DNA is available, so the TRBD1 call from TCRdb remains unchecked. The CDR3 loop spans 18 amino acids. Germline CDR1 DFQATT, CDR2 SNEGSKA (reference sequence).

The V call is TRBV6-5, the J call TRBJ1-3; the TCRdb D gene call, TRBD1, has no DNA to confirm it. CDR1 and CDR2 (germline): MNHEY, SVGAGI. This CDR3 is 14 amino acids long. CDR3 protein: CASSSPRSGNTIYF.

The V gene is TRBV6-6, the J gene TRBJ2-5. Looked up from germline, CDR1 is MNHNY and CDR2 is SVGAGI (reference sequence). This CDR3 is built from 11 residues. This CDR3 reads CASTSQETQYF.

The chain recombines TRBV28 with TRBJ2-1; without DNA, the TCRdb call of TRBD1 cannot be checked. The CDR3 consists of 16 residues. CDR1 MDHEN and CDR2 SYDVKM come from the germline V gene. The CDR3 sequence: CASSKWGGPEGDEQFF.

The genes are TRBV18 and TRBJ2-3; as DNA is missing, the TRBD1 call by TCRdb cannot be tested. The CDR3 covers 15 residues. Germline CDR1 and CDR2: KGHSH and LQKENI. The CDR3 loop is CASSPTTGTGDTQYF.

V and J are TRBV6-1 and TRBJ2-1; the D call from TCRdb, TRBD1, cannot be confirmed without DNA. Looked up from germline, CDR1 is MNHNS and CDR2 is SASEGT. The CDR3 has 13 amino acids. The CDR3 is CASKGQHYNEQFF.

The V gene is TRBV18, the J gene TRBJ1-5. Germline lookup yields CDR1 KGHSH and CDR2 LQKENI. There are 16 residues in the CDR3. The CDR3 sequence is CASSPSPPASNQPQHF.

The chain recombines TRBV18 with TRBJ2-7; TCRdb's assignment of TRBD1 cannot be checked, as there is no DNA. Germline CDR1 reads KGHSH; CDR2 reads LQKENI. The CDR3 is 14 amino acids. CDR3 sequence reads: CASSPSGGWVEQYF.

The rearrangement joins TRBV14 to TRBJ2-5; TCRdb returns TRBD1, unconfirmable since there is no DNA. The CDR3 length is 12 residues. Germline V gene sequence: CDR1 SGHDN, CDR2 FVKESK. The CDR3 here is CASSIRDETQYF. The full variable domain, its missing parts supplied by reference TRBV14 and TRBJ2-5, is EAGVTQFPSHSVIEKGQTVTLRCDPISGHDNLYWYRRVMGKEIKFLLHFVKESKQDESGMPNNRFLAERTGGTYSTLKVQPAELEDSGVYFCASSIRDETQYFGPGTRLLVL.

CDR3 region: CASSLRDRGETQYF. The V gene is TRBV12-3 or TRBV12-4, the J gene TRBJ2-5; with no DNA, the TCRdb D assignment of TRBD1 cannot be verified. The CDR3 is 14 amino acids.

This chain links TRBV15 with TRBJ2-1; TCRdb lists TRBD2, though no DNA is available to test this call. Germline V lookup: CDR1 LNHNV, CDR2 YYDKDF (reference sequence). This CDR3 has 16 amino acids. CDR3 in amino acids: CATARRREGIYNEQFF.

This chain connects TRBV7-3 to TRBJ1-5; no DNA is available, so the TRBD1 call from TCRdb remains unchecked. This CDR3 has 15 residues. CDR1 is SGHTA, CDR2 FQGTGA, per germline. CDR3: CASSAVGQGNQPQHF. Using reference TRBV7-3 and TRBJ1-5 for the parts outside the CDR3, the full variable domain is GAGVSQTPSNKVTEKGKYVELRCDPISGHTALYWYRQSLGQGPEFLIYFQGTGAADDSGLPNDRFFAVRPEGSVSTLKIQRTERGDSAVYLCASSAVGQGNQPQHFGDGTRLSIL.

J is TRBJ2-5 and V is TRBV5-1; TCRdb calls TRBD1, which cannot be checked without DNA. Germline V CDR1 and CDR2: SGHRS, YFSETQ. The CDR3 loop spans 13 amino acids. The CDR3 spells CASSLVGGKTQYF.

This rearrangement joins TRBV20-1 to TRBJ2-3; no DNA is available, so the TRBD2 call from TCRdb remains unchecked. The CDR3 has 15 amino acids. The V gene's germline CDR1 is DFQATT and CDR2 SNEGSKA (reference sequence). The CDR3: CSAREGLANTDTQYF.

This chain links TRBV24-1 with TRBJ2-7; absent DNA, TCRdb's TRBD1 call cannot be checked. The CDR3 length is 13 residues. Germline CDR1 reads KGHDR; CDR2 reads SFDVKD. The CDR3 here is CATSVTGTYEQYF.

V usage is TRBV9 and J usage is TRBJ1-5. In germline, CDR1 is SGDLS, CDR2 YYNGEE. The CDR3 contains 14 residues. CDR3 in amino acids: CASSPTEGNQPQHF.

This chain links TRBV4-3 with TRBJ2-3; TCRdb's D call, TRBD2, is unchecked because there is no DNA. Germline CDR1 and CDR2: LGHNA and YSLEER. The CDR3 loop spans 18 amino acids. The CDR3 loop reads CASSQGLSGSGSTDTQYF.

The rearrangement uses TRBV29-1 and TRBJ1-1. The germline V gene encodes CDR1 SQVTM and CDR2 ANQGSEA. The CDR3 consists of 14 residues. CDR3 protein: CSLTTRAMNTEAFF.